The present T cell receptor beta chain was sequenced within a study of a mutant IDH1 vaccine in newly diagnosed glioma. Study as a whole: The start of vaccination came 4-6 weeks after radiotherapy alone, or with temozolomide cycles. The treated group averaged approximately 42 years old and was about 60% male, roughly 38% female.

The CDR3 covers 15 residues. CDR1 and CDR2 from the germline V gene are SGHRS and YFSETQ. V lost 0 bases and J lost 6; bases outside the gene matches: 7. A word on this clone: Its antigen is undetermined.

Measured with immunoSEQ multiplex PCR; TCRdb has only the in-frame clones, and not every one. The sample includes around 60,000 clones, around 83% seen only once; the top ten take around 4.1%. Regarding time point: week 47, end of study. Vaccine doses each comprised 300 ug of mutant IDH1 20-mer peptide, with topical imiquimod. The patients were given eight vaccinations, one each in weeks 1, 3, 5, 7, 11, 15, 19 and 23. Each tumor in the donors was a new WHO grade 3 or 4 astrocytoma, IDH1-mutant and ATRX-lost. The clonotype originates from a man aged 25 to 40 with glioma. The input for sequencing was PBMCs, taken from a glioma patient whose treatment included an IDH1 peptide vaccine. The V gene is TRBV5-1, the J gene TRBJ2-7; 9 bases align to TRBD1. Here the CDR3 DNA reads TGCGCCAGCAGCTTGGCCGGACAGGGGTCCGGCGAGCAGTACTTC. Amino acids: CASSLAGQGSGEQYF.